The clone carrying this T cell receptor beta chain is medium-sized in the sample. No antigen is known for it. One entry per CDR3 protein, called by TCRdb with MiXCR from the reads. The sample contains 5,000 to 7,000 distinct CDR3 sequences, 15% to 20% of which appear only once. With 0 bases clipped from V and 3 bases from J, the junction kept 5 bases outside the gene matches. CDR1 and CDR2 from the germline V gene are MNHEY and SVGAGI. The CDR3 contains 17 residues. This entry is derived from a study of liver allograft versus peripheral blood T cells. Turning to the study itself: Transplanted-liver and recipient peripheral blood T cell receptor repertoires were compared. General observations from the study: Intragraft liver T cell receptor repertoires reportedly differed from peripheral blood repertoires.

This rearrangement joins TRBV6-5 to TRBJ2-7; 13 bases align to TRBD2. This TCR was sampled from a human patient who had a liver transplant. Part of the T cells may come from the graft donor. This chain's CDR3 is CASSYSQGLAGIYEQYF. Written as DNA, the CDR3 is TGTGCCAGCAGTTACTCACAGGGACTAGCGGGAATCTACGAGCAGTACTTC.